The clone carrying this TCR beta chain was observed at least ten times. Its antigen is not identified. RNA fractions of 10%, 30% or 50% and about 18,000 to 1,100,000 sorted cells were the source of naive CD8 libraries. This specimen comes from a study of molecular identifiers for immune sequencing clone quantification. Study background: Replicates involved a five-way split of RNA from around 20,000 or 99,000 naive CD8 cells, with sequencing of four. Overall study findings and caveats: Beyond 20 RNA copies, clones held over 99% of effector molecules, compared with under 1% in naive cells. Jurkat TCR RNA from one cell was spiked into more than 800,000 naive cells, and it was reportedly detectable there.

TCRdb called the PCR reads again in MiXCR, with one record for every CDR3 protein. Of a few hundred thousand distinct CDR3 sequences listed, over 20% are singletons. Trimming cost V 4 bases and J 2 bases, with 12 bases left between them. Looked up from germline, CDR1 is MNHEY and CDR2 is SVGEGT. The CDR3 contains 16 residues. The receptor comes from a human donor in good health. Some libraries in this study had Jurkat cell RNA spiked in. Sequencing was performed on naive CD8+ T cells from blood, with Jurkat cell RNA spiked in. Subset of the sample: FACS-sorted CD8+CD4-CCR7+CD45RA+ naive T cells. The rearrangement joins TRBV6-2 or TRBV6-3 to TRBJ2-6, with D perhaps TRBD1 or TRBD2 (5 bases each). The CDR3 sequence is CASSSPGTAGANVLTF. The CDR3 bases are TGTGCCAGCAGTTCTCCTGGGACGGCTGGGGCCAACGTCCTGACTTTC.